What follows are 24 T cell receptor beta chains derived from one specimen sequenced in a study of response to subunit inactivated influenza vaccine. TCRdb itself ran the RT-PCR reads through MiXCR, one entry per CDR3 protein. The table lists approximately 310,000 distinct CDR3 sequences, about a fifth of them singletons. The source material was PBMCs from blood, sampled less than 22 months after vaccination. The receptors shown here come from a man aged 50-75 years who received an inactivated influenza vaccine.

This chain connects TRBV5-1 to TRBJ2-2; D gene ambiguous. The CDR3 is 14 residues long. Trimming stripped 4 bases from V and 1 base from J, with 8 bases between. Germline-derived CDR1 and CDR2 are SGHRS and YFSETQ. CDR3 DNA sequence: TGCGCCAGCAGCCCCCCGGGGAACACCGGGGAGCTGTTTTTT. Translating it yields CASSPPGNTGELFF.

V usage is TRBV28 and J usage is TRBJ1-2; tentative D call: TRBD1 (6 bases). V lost 10 bases, J lost 2 bases, and 14 bases lay in between. The CDR3 loop spans 13 amino acids. In germline, CDR1 is MDHEN, CDR2 SYDVKM. Here the CDR3 DNA reads TGTGCCATCAGCTGGGGGCAGAACTATGGCTACACCTTC. Protein: CAISWGQNYGYTF.

V gene TRBV5-1 combines with J gene TRBJ2-7; D gene ambiguous. CDR3 length: 15 amino acids. Trimming cost V 0 bases and J 2 bases, with 12 bases left between them. CDR1 is SGHRS and CDR2 is YFSETQ in the germline V gene. The CDR3 sequence: CASSLVSLGAYEQYF. DNA of the CDR3: TGCGCCAGCAGCTTGGTCAGTCTAGGCGCCTACGAGCAGTACTTC.

This clonotype was seen ten or more times. J is TRBJ1-5 and V is TRBV2; D call uncertain. Germline loops: CDR1 SNHLY, CDR2 FYNNEI. Deletions cut 7 bases from V and 5 bases from J, with 12 bases between. The CDR3 runs 13 residues. The CDR3 is CASTYSEYQPQHF. The DNA of the CDR3 is TGTGCCAGCACTTACAGCGAGTATCAGCCCCAGCATTTT.

The V and J genes are TRBV27 and TRBJ1-1; D is unclear. V was trimmed by 0 bases and J by 6 bases, leaving 14 bases between them. The CDR3 has 15 amino acids. Germline V CDR1 and CDR2: MNHEY, SMNVEV (reference sequence). The CDR3 region has the DNA TGTGCCAGCAGTTTATCGCAGCGGGTCGGATCTGAAGCTTTCTTT. Its protein product is CASSLSQRVGSEAFF.

The rearrangement joins TRBV6-1 to TRBJ2-3, with 13 bases lining up with TRBD2. With 3 bases clipped from V and 5 bases from J, the junction kept 5 bases outside the gene matches. Germline lookup yields CDR1 MNHNS and CDR2 SASEGT. The CDR3 is 16 residues long. The CDR3, as DNA: TGTGCCAGCAGTGACCGACTAGCGGGAGGTCTAGATACGCAGTATTTT. Translated: CASSDRLAGGLDTQYF.

The chain uses TRBV29-1 and TRBJ1-5, with no clear D. Per the germline V gene, CDR1 is SQVTM and CDR2 is ANQGSEA. This CDR3 is 13 amino acids long. Trimming shortened V by 4 bases and J by 0 bases, and 7 bases separated the two germline ends. The CDR3 loop reads CSVALGSNQPQHF. As DNA, the CDR3 is TGCAGCGTTGCGCTCGGTAGCAATCAGCCCCAGCATTTT.

This clonotype was picked up many times. The rearrangement links TRBV18 to TRBJ1-1; the D is unclear. The V end was cut by 3 bases, the J end by 0 bases, with 11 bases between. The CDR3 is made up of 15 amino acids. The germline CDR1 and CDR2 sequences are KGHSH and LQKENI. The CDR3 DNA is TGTGCCAGCTCACCGGTAGAGTTGATGAACACTGAAGCTTTCTTT. Protein sequence: CASSPVELMNTEAFF.

This chain joins TRBV6-1 and TRBJ1-4, with 7 bases aligning to TRBD1. This CDR3 is 18 amino acids long. Looked up from germline, CDR1 is MNHNS and CDR2 is SASEGT. With V trimmed by 5 bases and J by 4 bases, 16 bases remained unmatched. The CDR3 bases are TGTGCCAGCAGTCGTCGGACGGAGCCGGGACAGCTTAATGAAAAACTGTTTTTT. Amino acid sequence: CASSRRTEPGQLNEKLFF.

About this clonotype itself: This could be a read error, since a much larger clone is one nucleotide away. The genes are TRBV30 and TRBJ1-5, with D uncertain. CDR1 is GTSNPN and CDR2 is SVGIG in the germline V gene (reference sequence). This CDR3 is 13 amino acids long. This CDR3 reads CAWSLLGNQTQHF. The CDR3 region has the DNA TGTGCCTGGAGTCTTTTGGGCAATCAGACCCAGCATTTT.

This clonotype was detected only a few times. The chain recombines TRBV6-2 or TRBV6-3 with TRBJ1-5, with D uncertain. Trimming removed 0 bases from V and 7 bases from J, with 4 bases in between. CDR3 size: 12 residues. Germline V gene data show CDR1 as MNHEY and CDR2 as SVGEGT. In nucleotides, the CDR3 is TGTGCCAGCAGTTACTCGAAGCAGCCCCAGCATTTT. This encodes CASSYSKQPQHF.

This clonotype was seen a handful of times. The V and J genes are TRBV29-1 and TRBJ1-1; D gene uncertain. Looked up from germline, CDR1 is SQVTM and CDR2 is ANQGSEA. This CDR3 is built from 12 residues. V lost 5 bases and J 1 base, leaving 8 bases between the germline ends. The CDR3, as DNA: TGCAGCGTTAGACACGAGAACACTGAAGCTTTCTTT. This translates into CSVRHENTEAFF. Complete variable domain (other parts from reference TRBV29-1 and TRBJ1-1): SAVISQKPSRDICQRGTSLTIQCQVDSQVTMMFWYRQQPGQSLTLIATANQGSEATYESGFVIDKFPISRPNLTFSTLTVSNMSPEDSSIYLCSVRHENTEAFFGQGTRLTVV.

This clonotype was picked up many times. As DNA, the CDR3 is TGTGCCACCAGTGATCCGGGGGACAGGGGTTACAATGAGCAGTTCTTC. Residues: CATSDPGDRGYNEQFF. The chain has TRBV24-1 and TRBJ2-1, with 10 nucleotides matching TRBD1. Germline V gene sequence: CDR1 KGHDR, CDR2 SFDVKD. The CDR3 spans 16 residues. The V gene end was trimmed by 3 bases and the J gene end by 4 bases; junction bases not matched to a gene: 5.

This clonotype has a count of ten or more. The chain is built from TRBV5-1 and TRBJ2-1, with D tentatively TRBD1 (6 bases). The CDR3 extends over 13 amino acids. Trimming stripped 4 bases from V and 7 bases from J, with 12 bases between. The germline V gene encodes CDR1 SGHRS and CDR2 YFSETQ. Here the CDR3 DNA reads TGCGCCAGCAGCATACAGGGAATGAATGAGCAGTTCTTC. Encoded protein: CASSIQGMNEQFF.

There are a few counts of this clonotype. The chain joins TRBV24-1 to TRBJ2-1; TRBD1 is a possible D gene (6 bases). The V gene's germline CDR1 is KGHDR and CDR2 SFDVKD. The CDR3 covers 12 residues. Trimming stripped 3 bases from V and 12 bases from J, with 11 bases between. CDR3 nucleotides: TGTGCCACCAGTGATCTCGGACAGAGGCAGTTCTTC. Its translation: CATSDLGQRQFF.

This clonotype has more than one count but fewer than ten. The chain carries TRBV6-2 or TRBV6-3 and TRBJ1-2; D gene uncertain. The length of the CDR3 is 14 residues. The V gene lost 4 bases and the J gene lost 2 bases, with 11 bases spanning the gap. CDR1 and CDR2 from the germline V gene are MNHEY and SVGEGT. CDR3: CASSFARTNYGYTF. CDR3 DNA sequence: TGTGCCAGCAGTTTTGCCAGGACGAACTATGGCTACACCTTC.

The chain recombines TRBV6-2 or TRBV6-3 with TRBJ2-1; TRBD2 might be the D (7 bases). The germline CDR1 and CDR2 sequences are MNHEY and SVGEGT. There are 18 residues in the CDR3. V dropped 2 bases and J dropped 0 bases, with 17 bases sitting between them. Here the CDR3 reads CASSYPRGGSISYNEQFF. The CDR3 DNA follows: TGTGCCAGCAGTTACCCCAGGGGAGGGTCCATCTCCTACAATGAGCAGTTCTTC.

The V gene is TRBV3-1, the J gene TRBJ2-7; perhaps D is TRBD1 or TRBD2 (5 bases each). CDR1 and CDR2 from the germline V gene are LGHDT and YNNKEL (reference sequence). The ends were cut back, 5 bases at V and 3 bases at J, with 14 bases in the middle. The CDR3 is 14 residues long. DNA for the CDR3: TGTGCCAGCAGCGACCGGGACGGGTACTACGAGCAGTACTTC. It translates to CASSDRDGYYEQYF.

In this sample, this clonotype turned up many times. This chain links TRBV12-3 or TRBV12-4 with TRBJ1-5, with D perhaps TRBD1 (5 bases). V was cut by 6 bases and J by 1 base, with 13 bases left in between. The CDR3 is 15 residues long. The CDR3 here is CASSPRGASNQPQHF. In nucleotides, the CDR3 is TGTGCCAGCAGCCCTCGAGGGGCCAGCAATCAGCCCCAGCATTTT.

This CDR3 is CASSETGGRGSPLHF. DNA for the CDR3: TGCGCCAGCAGTGAGACGGGGGGCAGGGGTTCACCCCTCCACTTT. This chain joins TRBV10-2 and TRBJ1-6, with D maybe TRBD1 (6 bases). The length of the CDR3 is 15 residues. V dropped 2 bases and J dropped 9 bases, with 14 bases sitting between them. CDR1 and CDR2 (germline): WSHSY, SAAADI.

This sequence joins TRBV29-1 and TRBJ2-7; 14 bases agree with TRBD2. With V trimmed by 7 bases and J by 7 bases, 6 bases remained unmatched. CDR3 size: 13 residues. CDR1 and CDR2 (germline): SQVTM, ANQGSEA. The CDR3 loop is CSGGLAGVGEQYF. CDR3 DNA: TGCAGCGGGGGACTAGCGGGAGTAGGTGAGCAGTACTTC.

In its sample, this clonotype was seen many times. The V gene is TRBV12-3 or TRBV12-4, the J gene TRBJ1-4; D uncertain. This CDR3 has 16 residues. Trimming stripped 3 bases from V and 4 bases from J, with 15 bases between. The CDR3 sequence: CASSLGLTPDNEKLFF. CDR3 nucleotide sequence: TGTGCCAGCAGTTTGGGCCTTACCCCGGATAATGAAAAACTGTTTTTT.

The CDR3 DNA reads TGCAGCGTACCCCTCCCCGATACACCGACAGGTACCCAGTACTTC. It yields the protein CSVPLPDTPTGTQYF. The J gene is TRBJ2-5, the V gene TRBV29-1; a possible D gene is TRBD1 (6 bases). Trimming cost V 6 bases and J 8 bases, with 25 bases left between them. The CDR3 covers 15 residues. CDR1 and CDR2 (germline): SQVTM, ANQGSEA.

This clonotype appeared a few times. The chain joins TRBV29-1 to TRBJ1-1; D ambiguous. From germline, CDR1 is SQVTM and CDR2 ANQGSEA. The V gene lost 4 bases and the J gene lost 1 base, with 7 bases spanning the gap. This CDR3 has 12 residues. The CDR3 nucleotides are TGCAGCGTTGTAATCGGGAACACTGAAGCTTTCTTT. Amino acid sequence: CSVVIGNTEAFF.